This TCR beta chain was profiled in a study of cytomegalovirus exposure and HLA in healthy donors. Findings of the study overall: A later analysis appeared to link common viral pathogens to several of the most significant clusters.

There are 19 residues in the CDR3. CDR1 is LNHDA, CDR2 SQIVND, per germline (reference sequence). V lost 4 bases to trimming and J lost 0 bases; unmatched junction nucleotides: 10. In the PCR, 60 Vbeta and 13 Jbeta primers were used. Profiled with immunoSEQ multiplex PCR; TCRdb holds only in-frame clones, not every one. The table includes more than 25,000 clones, 70% detected once. About this clone: Its antigen remains unidentified.

Specimen: PBMCs. The J gene is TRBJ2-6, the V gene TRBV19, with TRBD1 matching 9 bases. This receptor was taken from a woman aged 45-65 years in good health and CMV-seronegative. CDR3 loop: CASSTRTGAFISGANVLTF. Written as DNA, the CDR3 is TGTGCCAGTAGTACCCGGACAGGGGCCTTCATCTCTGGGGCCAACGTCCTGACTTTC.